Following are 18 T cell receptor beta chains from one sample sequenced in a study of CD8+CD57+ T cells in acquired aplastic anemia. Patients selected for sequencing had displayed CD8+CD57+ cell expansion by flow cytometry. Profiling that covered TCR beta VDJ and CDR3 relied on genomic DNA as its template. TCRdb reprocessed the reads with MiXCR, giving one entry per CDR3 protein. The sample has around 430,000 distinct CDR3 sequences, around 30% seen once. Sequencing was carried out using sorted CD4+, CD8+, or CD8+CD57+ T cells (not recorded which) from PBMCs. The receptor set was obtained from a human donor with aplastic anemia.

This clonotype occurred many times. DNA for the CDR3: TGTGCCAGCAGACCCCCGACAGTAATGAACACTGAAGCTTTCTTT. It translates to CASRPPTVMNTEAFF. The J gene is TRBJ1-1, the V gene TRBV25-1; the D gene is possibly TRBD1 (5 bases). CDR3 length: 15 amino acids. V lost 6 bases and J 0 bases, leaving 14 bases between the germline ends. Germline CDR1 is MGHDK and CDR2 is SYGVNS.

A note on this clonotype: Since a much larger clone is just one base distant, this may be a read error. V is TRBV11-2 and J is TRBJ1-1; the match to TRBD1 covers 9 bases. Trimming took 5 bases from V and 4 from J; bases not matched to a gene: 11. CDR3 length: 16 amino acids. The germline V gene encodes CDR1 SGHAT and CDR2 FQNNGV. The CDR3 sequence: CASSPPGQGMSTEAFF. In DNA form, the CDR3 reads TGTGCCAGCAGCCCACCGGGACAGGGAATGAGCACTGAAGCTTTCTTT.

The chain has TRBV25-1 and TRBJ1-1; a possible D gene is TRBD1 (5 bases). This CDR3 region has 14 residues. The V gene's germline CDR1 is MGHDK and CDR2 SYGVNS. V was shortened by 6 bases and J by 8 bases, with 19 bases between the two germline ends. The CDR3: CASSRDGRTAEAFF. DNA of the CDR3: TGTGCCAGCAGCAGGGACGGCCGCACCGCAGAAGCTTTCTTT.

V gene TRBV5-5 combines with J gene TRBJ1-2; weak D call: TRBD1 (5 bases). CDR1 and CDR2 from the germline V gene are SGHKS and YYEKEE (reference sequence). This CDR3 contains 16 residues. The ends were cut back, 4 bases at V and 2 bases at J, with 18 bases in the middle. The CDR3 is CASSRGLGGTNYGYTF. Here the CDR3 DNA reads TGTGCCAGCAGCAGGGGCCTTGGTGGAACCAACTATGGCTACACCTTC.

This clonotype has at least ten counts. The CDR3 nucleotides read TGTGCCAGCAGCTTCCGGCCGGCGACCGATCCCTACGAGCAGTACTTC. This gives the protein CASSFRPATDPYEQYF. The genes are TRBV11-2 and TRBJ2-7; unclear D gene. Deletions cut 3 bases from V and 2 bases from J, with 17 bases between. The CDR3 length is 16 residues. The germline V gene has CDR1 SGHAT and CDR2 FQNNGV.

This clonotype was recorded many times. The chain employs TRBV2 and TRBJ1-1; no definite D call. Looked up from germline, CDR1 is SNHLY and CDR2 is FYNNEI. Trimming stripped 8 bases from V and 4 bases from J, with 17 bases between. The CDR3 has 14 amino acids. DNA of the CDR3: TGTGCCAGCGCCCAGGAGGGAATGGGCACTGAAGCTTTCTTT. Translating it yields CASAQEGMGTEAFF.

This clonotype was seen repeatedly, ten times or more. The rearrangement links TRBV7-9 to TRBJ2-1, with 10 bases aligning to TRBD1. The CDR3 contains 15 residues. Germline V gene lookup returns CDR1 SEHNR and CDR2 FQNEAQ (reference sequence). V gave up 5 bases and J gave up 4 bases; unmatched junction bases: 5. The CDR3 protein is CASSDEDRGYNEQFF. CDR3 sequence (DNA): TGTGCCAGCAGCGATGAGGACAGGGGGTACAATGAGCAGTTCTTC.

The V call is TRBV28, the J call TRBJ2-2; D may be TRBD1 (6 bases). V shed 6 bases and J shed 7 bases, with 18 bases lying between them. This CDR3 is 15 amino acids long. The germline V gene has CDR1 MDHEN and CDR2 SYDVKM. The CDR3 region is CASRDVWGPDGELFF. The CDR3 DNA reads TGTGCCAGCAGGGATGTGTGGGGGCCGGACGGGGAGCTGTTTTTT.

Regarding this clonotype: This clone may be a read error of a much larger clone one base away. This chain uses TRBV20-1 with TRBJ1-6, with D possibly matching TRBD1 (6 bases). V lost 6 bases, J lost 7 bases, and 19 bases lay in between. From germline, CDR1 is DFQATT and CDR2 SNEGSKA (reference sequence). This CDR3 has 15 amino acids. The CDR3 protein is CSAETGSGVNSPLHF. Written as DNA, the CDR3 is TGCAGTGCCGAAACCGGGTCAGGGGTAAATTCACCCCTCCACTTT.

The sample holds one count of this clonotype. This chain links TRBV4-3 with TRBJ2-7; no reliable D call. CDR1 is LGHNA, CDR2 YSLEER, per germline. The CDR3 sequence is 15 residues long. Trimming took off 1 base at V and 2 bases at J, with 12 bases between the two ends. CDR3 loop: CASSQGTTAAYEQYF. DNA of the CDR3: TGCGCCAGCAGCCAAGGGACCACGGCCGCCTACGAGCAGTACTTC.

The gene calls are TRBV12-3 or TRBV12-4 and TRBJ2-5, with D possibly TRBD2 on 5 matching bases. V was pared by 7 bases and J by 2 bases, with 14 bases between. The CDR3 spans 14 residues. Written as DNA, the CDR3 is TGTGCCAGCAACTTCAGGCGAGGGCAAGAGACCCAGTACTTC. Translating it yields CASNFRRGQETQYF.

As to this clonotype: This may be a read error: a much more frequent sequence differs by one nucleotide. CDR3 coding DNA: TGTGCCAGCAGCCTCTACGACGAGGGTGGGCAGTACTTC. Encoded protein: CASSLYDEGGQYF. V gene TRBV7-3 combines with J gene TRBJ2-7; maybe TRBD2 (5 bases). Trimming removed 5 bases at V and 9 bases at J, with 17 bases between. Germline CDR1 is SGHTA and CDR2 is FQGTGA. CDR3 length equals 13 residues.

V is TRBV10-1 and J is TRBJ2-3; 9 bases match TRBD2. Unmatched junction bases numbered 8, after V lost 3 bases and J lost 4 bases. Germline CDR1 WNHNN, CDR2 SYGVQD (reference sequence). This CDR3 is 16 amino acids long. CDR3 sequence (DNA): TGCGCCAGCAGTGATGCGGGGGGGCAGTATTCAGATACGCAGTATTTT. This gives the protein CASSDAGGQYSDTQYF.

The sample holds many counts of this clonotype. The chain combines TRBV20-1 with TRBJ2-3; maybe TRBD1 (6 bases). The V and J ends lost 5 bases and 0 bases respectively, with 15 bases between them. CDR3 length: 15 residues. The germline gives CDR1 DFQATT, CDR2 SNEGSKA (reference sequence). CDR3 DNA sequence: TGCAGTGCTGGGGATGCGAGGGGGAGCACAGATACGCAGTATTTT. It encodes CSAGDARGSTDTQYF.

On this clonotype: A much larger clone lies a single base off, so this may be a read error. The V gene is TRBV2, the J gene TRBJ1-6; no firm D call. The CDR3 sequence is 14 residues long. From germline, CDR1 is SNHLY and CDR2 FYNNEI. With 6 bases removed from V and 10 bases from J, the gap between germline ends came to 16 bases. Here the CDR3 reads CASSPNIPHSPLHF. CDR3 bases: TGTGCCAGCAGCCCCAACATACCTCACTCACCCCTCCACTTT.

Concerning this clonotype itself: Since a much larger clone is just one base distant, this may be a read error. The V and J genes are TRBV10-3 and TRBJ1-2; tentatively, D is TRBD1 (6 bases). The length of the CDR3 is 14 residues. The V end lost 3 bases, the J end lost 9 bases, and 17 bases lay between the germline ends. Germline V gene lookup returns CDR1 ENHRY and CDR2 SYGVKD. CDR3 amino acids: CAISDPKTGWSYTF. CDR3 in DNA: TGTGCCATCAGTGACCCGAAGACAGGCTGGAGCTACACCTTC.

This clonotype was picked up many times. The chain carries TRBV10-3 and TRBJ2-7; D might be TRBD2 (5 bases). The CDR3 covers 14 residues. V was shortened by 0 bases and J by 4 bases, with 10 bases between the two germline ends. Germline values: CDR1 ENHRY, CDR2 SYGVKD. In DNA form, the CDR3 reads TGTGCCATCAGTGAGTCAGGAGGAAGGTACGAGCAGTACTTC. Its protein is CAISESGGRYEQYF.

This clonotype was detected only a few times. The CDR3 loop reads CASSLGQSLVETQYF. CDR3 sequence (DNA): TGTGCCAGCAGCTTAGGACAGTCCCTGGTGGAGACCCAGTACTTC. The genes are TRBV7-6 and TRBJ2-5; TRBD1 might be the D (5 bases). Trimming cost V 1 base and J 5 bases, with 14 bases left between them. Germline V gives CDR1 SGHVS, CDR2 FNYEAQ. The CDR3 is made up of 15 amino acids.